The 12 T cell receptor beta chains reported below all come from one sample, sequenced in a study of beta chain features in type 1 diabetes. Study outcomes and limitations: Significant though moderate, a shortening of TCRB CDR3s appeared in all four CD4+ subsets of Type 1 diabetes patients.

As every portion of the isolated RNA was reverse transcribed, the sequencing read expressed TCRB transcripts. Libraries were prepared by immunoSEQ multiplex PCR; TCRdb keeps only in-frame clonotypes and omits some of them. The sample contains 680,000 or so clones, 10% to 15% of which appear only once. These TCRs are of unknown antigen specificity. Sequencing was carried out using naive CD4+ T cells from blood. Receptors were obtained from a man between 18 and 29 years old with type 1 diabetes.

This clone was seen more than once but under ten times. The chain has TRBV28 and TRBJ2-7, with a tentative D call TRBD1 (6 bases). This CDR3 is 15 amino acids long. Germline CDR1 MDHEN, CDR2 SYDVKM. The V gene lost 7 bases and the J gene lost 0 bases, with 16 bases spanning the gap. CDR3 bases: TGTGCCAGCAATCGAGCCCTGGACAGCTCCTACGAGCAGTACTTC. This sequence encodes CASNRALDSSYEQYF.

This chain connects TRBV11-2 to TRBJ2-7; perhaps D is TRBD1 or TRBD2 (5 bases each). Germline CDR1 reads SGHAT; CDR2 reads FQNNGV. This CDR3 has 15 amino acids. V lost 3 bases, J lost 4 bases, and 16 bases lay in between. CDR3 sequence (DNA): TGTGCCAGCAGCTTGTCCCGGGACGTACGGTACGAGCAGTACTTC. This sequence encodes CASSLSRDVRYEQYF.

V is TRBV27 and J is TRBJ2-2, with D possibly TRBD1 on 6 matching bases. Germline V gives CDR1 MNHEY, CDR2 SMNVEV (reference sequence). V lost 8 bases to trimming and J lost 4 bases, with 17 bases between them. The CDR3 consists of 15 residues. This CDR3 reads CASGYRVGATGELFF. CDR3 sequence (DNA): TGTGCCAGCGGATACAGGGTGGGGGCCACCGGGGAGCTGTTTTTT.

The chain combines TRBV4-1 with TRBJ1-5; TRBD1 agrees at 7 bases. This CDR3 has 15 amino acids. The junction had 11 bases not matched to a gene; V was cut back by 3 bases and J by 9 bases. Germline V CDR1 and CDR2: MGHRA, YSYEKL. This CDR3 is CASSQEYRGMLPQHF. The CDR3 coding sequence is TGCGCCAGCAGCCAGGAATACAGGGGAATGCTGCCCCAGCATTTT.

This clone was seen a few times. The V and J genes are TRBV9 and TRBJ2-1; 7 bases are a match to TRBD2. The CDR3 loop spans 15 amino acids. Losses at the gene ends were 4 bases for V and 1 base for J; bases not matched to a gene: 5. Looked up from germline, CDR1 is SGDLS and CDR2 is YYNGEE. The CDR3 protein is CASSPVGGSYNEQFF. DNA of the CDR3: TGTGCCAGCAGCCCGGTGGGGGGGTCCTACAATGAGCAGTTCTTC.

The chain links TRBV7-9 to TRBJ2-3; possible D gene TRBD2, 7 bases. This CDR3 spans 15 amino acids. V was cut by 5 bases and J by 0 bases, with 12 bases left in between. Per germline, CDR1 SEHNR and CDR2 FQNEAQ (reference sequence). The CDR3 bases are TGTGCCAGCAGCCGCGGGGGCACTAGCACAGATACGCAGTATTTT. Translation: CASSRGGTSTDTQYF.

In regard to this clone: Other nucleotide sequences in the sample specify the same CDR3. The CDR3 nucleotides are TGCAGTGCTAGACCTAACACTGAAGCTTTCTTT. It is translated as CSARPNTEAFF. This chain joins TRBV20-1 and TRBJ1-1; D unresolved. V was cut by 2 bases and J by 2 bases, with 3 bases left in between. There are 11 residues in the CDR3. From germline, CDR1 is DFQATT and CDR2 SNEGSKA (reference sequence).

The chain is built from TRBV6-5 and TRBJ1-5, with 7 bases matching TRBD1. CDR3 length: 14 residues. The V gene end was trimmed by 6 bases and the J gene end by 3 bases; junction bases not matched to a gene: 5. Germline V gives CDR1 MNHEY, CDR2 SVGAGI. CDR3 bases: TGTGCCAGCAGATTCGGACAGGCCAATCAGCCCCAGCATTTT. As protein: CASRFGQANQPQHF.

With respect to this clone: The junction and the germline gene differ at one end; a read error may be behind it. CDR3 sequence reads: CAISDEGEPQHF. The CDR3 DNA reads as TGTGCCATCAGTGATGAAGGGGAGCCCCAGCATTTT. The genes are TRBV6-6 and TRBJ1-5; D might be TRBD1 (5 bases). The CDR3 extends over 12 amino acids. CDR1 and CDR2 (germline): MNHNY, SVGAGI (reference sequence).

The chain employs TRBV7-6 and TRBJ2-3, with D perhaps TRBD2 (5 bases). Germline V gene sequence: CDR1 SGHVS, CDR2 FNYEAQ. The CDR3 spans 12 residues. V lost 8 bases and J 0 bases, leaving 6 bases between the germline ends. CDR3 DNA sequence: TGTGCCAGCGGGGAGAGCACAGATACGCAGTATTTT. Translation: CASGESTDTQYF.

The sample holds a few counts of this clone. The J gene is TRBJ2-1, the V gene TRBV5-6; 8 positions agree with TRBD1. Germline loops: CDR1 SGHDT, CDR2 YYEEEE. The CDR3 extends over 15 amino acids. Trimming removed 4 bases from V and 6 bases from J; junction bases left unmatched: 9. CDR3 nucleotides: TGTGCCAGCAGCCCGGACAGGGCCATCTTCAATGAGCAGTTCTTC. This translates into CASSPDRAIFNEQFF. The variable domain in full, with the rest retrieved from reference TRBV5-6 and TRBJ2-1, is DAGVTQSPTHLIKTRGQQVTLRCSPKSGHDTVSWYQQALGQGPQFIFQYYEEEERQRGNFPDRFSGHQFPNYSSELNVNALLLGDSALYLCASSPDRAIFNEQFFGPGTRLTVL.

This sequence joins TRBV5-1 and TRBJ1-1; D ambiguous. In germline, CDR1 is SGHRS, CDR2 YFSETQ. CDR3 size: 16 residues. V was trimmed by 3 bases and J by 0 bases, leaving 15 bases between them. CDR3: CASSSGVLQLNTEAFF. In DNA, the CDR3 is TGCGCCAGCAGCTCTGGTGTATTACAGTTGAACACTGAAGCTTTCTTT.